One sample yielded the 26 T cell receptor beta chains listed below, sequenced in a study of T cell responses to AZD1222 COVID-19 vaccine (dated by TCRdb to the early 2020s). Library generation was performed with the immunoSEQ multiplex PCR assay. In its TCRdb copy, this immuneACCESS table keeps in-frame sequences only and misses some clones. Where compared with another copy, unresolved V genes explain less than half of these, and the others have no known cause. The sample data list about 93,000 clones, and under 90% of these were observed just once. In total, the top ten clones hold 2.5% to 3% of the sample. The sample's time point label, decoded: baseline before first vaccination. The intended sense of this specimen's treatment or condition label: meningococcal conjugate vaccine given as trial control. Specimen: peripheral blood, collected on day 0 of MenACWY control vaccination. These receptors came from an adult in good health.

The chain has TRBV4-3 and TRBJ1-2; D is perhaps TRBD1 (6 bases). The V gene's germline CDR1 is LGHNA and CDR2 YSLEER. The CDR3 has 15 residues. The V end lost 4 bases, the J end lost 2 bases, and 14 bases lay between the germline ends. CDR3 in amino acids: CASSPEEGGNYGYTF. CDR3 in DNA: TGCGCCAGCAGCCCAGAGGAAGGGGGAAACTATGGCTACACCTTC.

V and J are TRBV6-5 and TRBJ1-1; D is uncertain. Germline loops: CDR1 MNHEY, CDR2 SVGAGI. V lost 6 bases to trimming and J lost 2 bases, with 13 bases between them. The CDR3 runs 14 residues. CDR3 sequence (DNA): TGTGCCAGCAGGACCCGGGAAAGAAACACTGAAGCTTTCTTT. Protein sequence: CASRTRERNTEAFF.

V usage is TRBV10-3 and J usage is TRBJ2-3; TRBD2 matches 9 bases. The germline gives CDR1 ENHRY, CDR2 SYGVKD. V lost 1 base, J lost 6 bases, and 8 bases stayed unmatched. The CDR3 extends over 16 amino acids. CDR3 bases: TGTGCCATCAGTGAGTTTGGTAGCGGGGGCTGGGATACGCAGTATTTT. Encoded protein: CAISEFGSGGWDTQYF.

The chain employs TRBV5-8 and TRBJ1-6; no clear D gene. The ends were cut back, 4 bases at V and 13 bases at J, with 12 bases in the middle. CDR1 and CDR2 from the germline V gene are SGHTS and YDEGEE. This CDR3 comprises 12 residues. The CDR3 spells CASSGHRSPLHF. The DNA of the CDR3 is TGTGCCAGCAGCGGGCACCGGTCCCCCCTCCACTTT.

V and J are TRBV4-3 and TRBJ1-2; D is unclear. V shed 0 bases and J shed 4 bases, with 9 bases lying between them. The CDR3 is made up of 14 amino acids. Germline loops: CDR1 LGHNA, CDR2 YSLEER. The CDR3 region has the DNA TGCGCCAGCAGCCAAGAACCGAAATTCTATGGCTACACCTTC. Its protein is CASSQEPKFYGYTF.

This chain uses TRBV5-1 with TRBJ1-4; no clear D gene. The germline V gene encodes CDR1 SGHRS and CDR2 YFSETQ. CDR3 size: 14 residues. Trimming pared 2 bases from V and 0 bases from J, leaving 5 bases between. DNA for the CDR3: TGCGCCAGCAGCTTAAGCGCAACTAATGAAAAACTGTTTTTT. Protein: CASSLSATNEKLFF.

This clone has a single count. The J gene is TRBJ1-2, the V gene TRBV4-1; D is possibly TRBD1 (5 bases). CDR1 and CDR2 (germline): MGHRA, YSYEKL. The CDR3 runs to 15 residues. V was clipped by 0 bases and J by 2 bases, with 10 bases between them. The CDR3 loop reads CASSQDPTVNYGYTF. The DNA for the CDR3 is TGCGCCAGCAGCCAAGACCCGACAGTCAACTATGGCTACACCTTC.

This clone was observed a handful of times. The chain couples TRBV19 to TRBJ2-7, with D uncertain. The CDR3 sequence is 13 residues long. Trimming shortened V by 6 bases and J by 0 bases, and 9 bases separated the two germline ends. The germline gives CDR1 LNHDA, CDR2 SQIVND (reference sequence). CDR3 coding DNA: TGTGCCAGTAGCAAGGCAGTCTCCTACGAGCAGTACTTC. Amino acid sequence: CASSKAVSYEQYF.

The rearrangement joins TRBV18 to TRBJ1-1; D is perhaps TRBD1 (5 bases). This CDR3 is built from 14 residues. Germline V gene sequence: CDR1 KGHSH, CDR2 LQKENI. V lost 3 bases and J lost 0, with 8 bases in between. The chain's CDR3 is CASSPTEMNTEAFF. CDR3 in DNA: TGTGCCAGCTCACCGACAGAAATGAACACTGAAGCTTTCTTT.

The chain combines TRBV5-6 with TRBJ1-5, with D uncertain. The CDR3 is 15 residues long. The V and J ends lost 2 bases and 0 bases respectively, with 9 bases between them. Germline CDR1 reads SGHDT; CDR2 reads YYEEEE. The CDR3 sequence is CASSFGGVSNQPQHF. CDR3 in DNA: TGTGCCAGCAGCTTCGGCGGGGTTAGCAATCAGCCCCAGCATTTT.

The chain links TRBV19 to TRBJ2-5; D gene unclear. This CDR3 spans 13 amino acids. From germline, CDR1 is LNHDA and CDR2 SQIVND (reference sequence). V was shortened by 6 bases and J by 1 base, with 9 bases between the two germline ends. Here the CDR3 reads CASRRVPQETQYF. DNA of the CDR3: TGTGCCAGTAGGAGAGTCCCCCAAGAGACCCAGTACTTC.

The genes are TRBV7-6 and TRBJ2-2, with TRBD2 matching 11 bases. The germline V gene has CDR1 SGHVS and CDR2 FNYEAQ. The CDR3 length is 15 residues. V gave up 5 bases and J gave up 6 bases; unmatched junction bases: 5. The CDR3 DNA sequence: TGTGCCAGCAGCGTAAATAGCGGGGGGGCCGGGGAGCTGTTTTTT. Translation: CASSVNSGGAGELFF. The full variable domain, in which reference TRBV7-6 and TRBJ2-2 provide the parts outside the CDR3, is GAGVSQSPRYKVTKRGQDVALRCDPISGHVSLYWYRQALGQGPEFLTYFNYEAQQDKSGLPNDRFSAERPEGSISTLTIQRTEQRDSAMYRCASSVNSGGAGELFFGEGSRLTVL.

The J gene is TRBJ1-2, the V gene TRBV9, with TRBD1 as a possible D gene (5 bases). This CDR3 has 14 residues. V gave up 2 bases and J gave up 2 bases, with 10 bases separating them. Per germline, CDR1 SGDLS and CDR2 YYNGEE. The CDR3 nucleotides read TGTGCCAGCAGCGTCGGGACTGAAAACTATGGCTACACCTTC. Translated: CASSVGTENYGYTF.

V gene TRBV20-1 combines with J gene TRBJ1-1; D gene ambiguous. The germline V and J ends were trimmed by 0 bases and 11 bases, with 10 bases remaining between them. The CDR3 is made up of 11 amino acids. Per germline, CDR1 DFQATT and CDR2 SNEGSKA (reference sequence). This CDR3 reads CSARDRELAFF. In DNA form, the CDR3 reads TGCAGTGCTAGAGATCGCGAATTGGCTTTCTTT.

V gene TRBV19 combines with J gene TRBJ1-5; possible D gene TRBD1, 6 bases. The CDR3 runs to 16 residues. Trimming removed 6 bases from V and 6 bases from J, with 21 bases in between. Germline CDR1 LNHDA, CDR2 SQIVND (reference sequence). The CDR3, as DNA: TGTGCCAGTAGACTACAGGGAACGGGTAGGAGTCAGCCCCAGCATTTT. As protein: CASRLQGTGRSQPQHF.

This clone was recorded only once. The chain has TRBV5-1 and TRBJ1-1; 11 positions match TRBD1. CDR3 length equals 16 residues. From germline, CDR1 is SGHRS and CDR2 YFSETQ. The J segment lost 4 bases and the V segment lost 3 bases, leaving 8 bases of the junction unmatched. In DNA form, the CDR3 reads TGCGCCAGCAGCTCCAGGGACGGGACAGGGGGCACTGAAGCTTTCTTT. Translated: CASSSRDGTGGTEAFF.

The V and J genes are TRBV10-1 and TRBJ2-5; TRBD1 aligns across 12 bases. Germline-derived CDR1 and CDR2 are WNHNN and SYGVQD (reference sequence). The J segment lost 4 bases and the V segment lost 2 bases, leaving 2 bases of the junction unmatched. This CDR3 has 15 amino acids. In nucleotides, the CDR3 is TGCGCCAGCAGTGAGGGGACAGGGGGCGTAGAGACCCAGTACTTC. Translation gives CASSEGTGGVETQYF.

This clone appeared a single time. This chain's CDR3 is CASSLAQGPSYEQYF. In DNA form, the CDR3 reads TGCGCCAGCAGCTTGGCCCAAGGACCCAGCTACGAGCAGTACTTC. V gene TRBV5-1 combines with J gene TRBJ2-7; D is ambiguous. The CDR3 is made up of 15 amino acids. V lost 0 bases to trimming and J lost 3 bases, with 13 bases between them. The germline CDR1 and CDR2 sequences are SGHRS and YFSETQ. The whole variable domain, remainder taken from reference TRBV5-1 and TRBJ2-7, is KAGVTQTPRYLIKTRGQQVTLSCSPISGHRSVSWYQQTPGQGLQFLFEYFSETQRNKGNFPGRFSGRQFSNSRSEMNVSTLELGDSALYLCASSLAQGPSYEQYFGPGTRLTVT.

Concerning this clone: The CDR3 carries no conserved terminal phenylalanine or tryptophan, so it likely arises from a read error. The DNA is omitted, as the CDR3 cannot be located on it reliably, and the CDR3 follows TCRdb's listing. CDR3 in amino acids: CATSREDGAPVV. This chain connects TRBV15 to TRBJ1-1. Counting both end residues, the CDR3 totals 12 amino acids. Germline V lookup: CDR1 LNHNV, CDR2 YYDKDF (reference sequence).

The V and J genes are TRBV9 and TRBJ1-2; possibly TRBD1 for D (5 bases). Germline CDR1 is SGDLS and CDR2 is YYNGEE. The V end lost 0 bases, the J end lost 2 bases, and 11 bases lay between the germline ends. This CDR3 has 15 amino acids. CDR3 sequence: CASSVGGRRNYGYTF. For the CDR3, the DNA is TGTGCCAGCAGCGTAGGGGGACGGAGAAACTATGGCTACACCTTC.

The chain combines TRBV10-3 with TRBJ1-1, with TRBD1 identical over 8 bases. The trim removed 2 bases at V and 0 bases at J, leaving 5 bases unmatched. The germline gives CDR1 ENHRY, CDR2 SYGVKD. CDR3 length: 16 residues. The CDR3 loop reads CAISEKTGGMNTEAFF. CDR3 in DNA: TGTGCCATCAGTGAGAAAACAGGGGGGATGAACACTGAAGCTTTCTTT.

The rearrangement joins TRBV11-2 to TRBJ1-4, with 9 bases lining up with TRBD1. The CDR3 length is 14 residues. After removal of 4 bases from V and 8 bases from J, the junction contained 5 bases not matched to a gene. CDR1 is SGHAT, CDR2 FQNNGV, per germline. The CDR3 sequence: CASSSTGGREKLFF. CDR3 nucleotide sequence: TGTGCCAGCAGCTCCACAGGGGGCAGGGAAAAACTGTTTTTT.

The chain has TRBV18 and TRBJ1-5; 7 bases fit TRBD1. V lost 3 bases and J lost 1; bases outside the gene matches: 12. Germline V gene lookup returns CDR1 KGHSH and CDR2 LQKENI. The CDR3 contains 18 residues. CDR3 in DNA: TGTGCCAGCTCACCGGATTGGACAGGTAGGAGAAGCAATCAGCCCCAGCATTTT. Its protein is CASSPDWTGRRSNQPQHF.

The chain combines TRBV24-1 with TRBJ1-2; D not resolved. This CDR3 region has 11 residues. The V gene lost 3 bases and the J gene lost 11 bases, with 9 bases spanning the gap. Per the germline V gene, CDR1 is KGHDR and CDR2 is SFDVKD. CDR3 sequence reads: CATSDMTDYTF. DNA for the CDR3: TGTGCCACCAGTGATATGACGGATTACACCTTC.

This clone showed up just a few times. This chain connects TRBV3-1 (or the pseudogene TRBV3-2) to TRBJ2-3; 8 bases agree with TRBD2. The CDR3 totals 19 residues. V was clipped by 2 bases and J by 2 bases; unmatched bases: 15. Germline-derived CDR1 and CDR2 are LGHDT and YNNKEL (reference sequence). CDR3 residues: CASSQIVLWAGGYTDTQYF. The CDR3 bases are TGTGCCAGCAGCCAAATAGTCCTTTGGGCGGGGGGTTACACAGATACGCAGTATTTT.

The chain joins TRBV9 to TRBJ2-1, with TRBD2 identical over 9 bases. Germline CDR1 SGDLS, CDR2 YYNGEE. This CDR3 region has 16 residues. Trimming took 3 bases from V and 2 from J; bases not matched to a gene: 6. For the CDR3, the DNA is TGTGCCAGCAGCGCAGGAGGCGGGGGGGCCTACAATGAGCAGTTCTTC. Encoded protein: CASSAGGGGAYNEQFF.